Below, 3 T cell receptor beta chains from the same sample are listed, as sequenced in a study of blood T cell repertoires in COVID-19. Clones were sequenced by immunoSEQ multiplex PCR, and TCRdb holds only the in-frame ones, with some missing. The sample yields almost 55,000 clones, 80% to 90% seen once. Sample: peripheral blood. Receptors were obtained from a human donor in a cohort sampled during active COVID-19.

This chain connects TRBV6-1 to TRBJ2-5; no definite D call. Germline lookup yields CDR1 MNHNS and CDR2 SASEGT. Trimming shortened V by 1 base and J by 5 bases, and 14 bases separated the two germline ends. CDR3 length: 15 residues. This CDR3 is CASSEGPRGSETQYF. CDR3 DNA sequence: TGTGCCAGCAGTGAAGGGCCGCGAGGAAGCGAGACCCAGTACTTC.

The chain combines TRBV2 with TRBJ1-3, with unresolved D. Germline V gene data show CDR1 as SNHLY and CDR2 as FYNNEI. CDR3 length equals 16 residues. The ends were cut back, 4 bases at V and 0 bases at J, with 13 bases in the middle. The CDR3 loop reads CASSVEGTPSGNTIYF. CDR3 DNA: TGTGCCAGCAGTGTAGAGGGCACGCCCTCTGGAAACACCATATATTTT.

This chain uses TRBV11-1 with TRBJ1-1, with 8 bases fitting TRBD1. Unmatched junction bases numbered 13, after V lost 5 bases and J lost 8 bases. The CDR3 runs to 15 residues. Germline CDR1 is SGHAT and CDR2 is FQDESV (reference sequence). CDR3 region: CASSPRDRTTLEAFF. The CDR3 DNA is TGTGCCAGCAGCCCCCGGGACAGGACTACCTTGGAAGCTTTCTTT. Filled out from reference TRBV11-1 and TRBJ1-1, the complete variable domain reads EAEVAQSPRYKITEKSQAVAFWCDPISGHATLYWYRQILGQGPELLVQFQDESVVDDSQLPKDRFSAERLKGVDSTLKIQPAELGDSAMYLCASSPRDRTTLEAFFGQGTRLTVV.